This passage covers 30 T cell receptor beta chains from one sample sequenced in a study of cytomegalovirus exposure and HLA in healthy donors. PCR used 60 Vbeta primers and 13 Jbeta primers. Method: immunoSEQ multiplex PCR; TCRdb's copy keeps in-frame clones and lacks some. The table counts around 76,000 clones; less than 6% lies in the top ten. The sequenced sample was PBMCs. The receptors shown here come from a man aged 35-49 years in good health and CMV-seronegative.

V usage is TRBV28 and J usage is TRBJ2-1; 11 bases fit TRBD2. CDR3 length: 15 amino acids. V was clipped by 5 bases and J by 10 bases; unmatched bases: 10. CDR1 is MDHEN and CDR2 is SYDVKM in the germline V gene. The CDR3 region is CASSPLSGRAEEQFF. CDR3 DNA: TGTGCCAGCAGTCCCCTTAGCGGGAGGGCAGAGGAGCAGTTCTTC.

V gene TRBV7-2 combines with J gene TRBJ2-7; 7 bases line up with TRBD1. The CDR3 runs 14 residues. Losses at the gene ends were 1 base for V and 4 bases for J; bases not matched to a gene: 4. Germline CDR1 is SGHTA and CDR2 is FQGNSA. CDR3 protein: CASSLVTGEYEQYF. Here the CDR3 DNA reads TGTGCCAGCAGCTTAGTCACAGGGGAGTACGAGCAGTACTTC.

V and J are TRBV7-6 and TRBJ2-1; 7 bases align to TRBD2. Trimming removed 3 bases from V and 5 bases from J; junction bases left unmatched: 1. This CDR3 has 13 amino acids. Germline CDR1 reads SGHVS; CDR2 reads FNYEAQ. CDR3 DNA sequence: TGTGCCAGCAGCTTGGGGACTAACAATGAGCAGTTCTTC. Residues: CASSLGTNNEQFF. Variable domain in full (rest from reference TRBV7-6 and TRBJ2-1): GAGVSQSPRYKVTKRGQDVALRCDPISGHVSLYWYRQALGQGPEFLTYFNYEAQQDKSGLPNDRFSAERPEGSISTLTIQRTEQRDSAMYRCASSLGTNNEQFFGPGTRLTVL.

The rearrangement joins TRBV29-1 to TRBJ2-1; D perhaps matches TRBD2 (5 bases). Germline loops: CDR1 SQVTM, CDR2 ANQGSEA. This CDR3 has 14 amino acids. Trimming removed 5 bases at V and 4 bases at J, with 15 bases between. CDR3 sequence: CSVLGAELYNEQFF. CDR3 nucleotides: TGCAGCGTTCTAGGAGCGGAACTGTACAATGAGCAGTTCTTC.

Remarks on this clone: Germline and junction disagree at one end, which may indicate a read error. This CDR3 is CGVEGLAGQETQYF. The CDR3 DNA follows: TGCGGCGTTGAAGGTCTAGCGGGACAAGAGACCCAGTACTTC. The V and J genes are TRBV29-1 and TRBJ2-5, with 9 bases matching TRBD2. This CDR3 is 14 amino acids long. Germline V gene sequence: CDR1 SQVTM, CDR2 ANQGSEA.

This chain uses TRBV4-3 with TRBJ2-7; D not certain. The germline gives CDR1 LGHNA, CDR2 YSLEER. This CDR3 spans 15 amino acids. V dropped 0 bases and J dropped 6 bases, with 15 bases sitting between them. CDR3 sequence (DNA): TGCGCCAGCAGCCAAGACAGTTCCCCATTCTCCGAGCAGTACTTC. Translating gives CASSQDSSPFSEQYF.

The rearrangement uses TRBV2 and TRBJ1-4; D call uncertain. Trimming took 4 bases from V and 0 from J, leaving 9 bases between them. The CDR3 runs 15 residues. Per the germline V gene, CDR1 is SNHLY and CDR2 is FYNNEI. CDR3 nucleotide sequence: TGTGCCAGCAGTGCCTACCGGGCAACTAATGAAAAACTGTTTTTT. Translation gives CASSAYRATNEKLFF.

DNA of the CDR3: TGTGCCAGCAGCTTAGGTTCCAGGATTAATTATGGCTACACCTTC. Amino acids: CASSLGSRINYGYTF. The J gene is TRBJ1-2, the V gene TRBV7-9; D is uncertain. The CDR3 loop spans 15 amino acids. Germline V gene lookup returns CDR1 SEHNR and CDR2 FQNEAQ (reference sequence). V gave up 1 base and J gave up 5 bases, with 14 bases separating them.

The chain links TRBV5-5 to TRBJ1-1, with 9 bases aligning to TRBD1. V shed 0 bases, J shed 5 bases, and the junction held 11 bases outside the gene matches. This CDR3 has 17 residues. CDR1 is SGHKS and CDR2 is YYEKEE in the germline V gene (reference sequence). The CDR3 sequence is CASSLAVLTGGRTEAFF. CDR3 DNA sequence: TGTGCCAGCAGCTTGGCAGTTTTGACAGGGGGAAGGACTGAAGCTTTCTTT.

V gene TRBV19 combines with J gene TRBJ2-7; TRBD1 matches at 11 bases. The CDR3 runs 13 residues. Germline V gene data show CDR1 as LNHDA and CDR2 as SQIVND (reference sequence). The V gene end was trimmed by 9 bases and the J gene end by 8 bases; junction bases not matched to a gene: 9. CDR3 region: CASPGTGGQKQYF. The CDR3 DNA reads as TGTGCCAGCCCCGGGACAGGGGGGCAAAAGCAGTACTTC.

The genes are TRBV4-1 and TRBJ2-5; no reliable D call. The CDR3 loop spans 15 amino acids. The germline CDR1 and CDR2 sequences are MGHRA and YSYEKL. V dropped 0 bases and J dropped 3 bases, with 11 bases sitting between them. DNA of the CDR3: TGCGCCAGCAGCCAAGATAACGGGTTCGAAGAGACCCAGTACTTC. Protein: CASSQDNGFEETQYF.

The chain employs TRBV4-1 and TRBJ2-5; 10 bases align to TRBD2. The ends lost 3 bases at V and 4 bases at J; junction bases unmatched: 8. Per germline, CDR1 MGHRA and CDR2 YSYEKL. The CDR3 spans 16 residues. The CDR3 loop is CASSQAHSSGGETQYF. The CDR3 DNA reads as TGCGCCAGCAGCCAGGCCCACTCTAGCGGGGGAGAGACCCAGTACTTC.

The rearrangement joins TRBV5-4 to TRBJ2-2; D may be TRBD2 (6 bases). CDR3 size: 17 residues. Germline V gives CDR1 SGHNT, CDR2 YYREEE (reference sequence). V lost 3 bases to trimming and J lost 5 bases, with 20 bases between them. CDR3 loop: CASSSREAGFGTGELFF. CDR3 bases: TGTGCCAGCAGCTCGAGGGAGGCGGGGTTTGGAACCGGGGAGCTGTTTTTT.

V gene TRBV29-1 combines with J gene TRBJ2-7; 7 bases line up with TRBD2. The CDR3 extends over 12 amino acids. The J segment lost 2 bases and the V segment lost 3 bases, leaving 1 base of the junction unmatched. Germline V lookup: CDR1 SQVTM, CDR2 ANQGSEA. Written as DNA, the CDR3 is TGCAGCGTTGAGGGAGGGACCTACGAGCAGTACTTC. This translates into CSVEGGTYEQYF.

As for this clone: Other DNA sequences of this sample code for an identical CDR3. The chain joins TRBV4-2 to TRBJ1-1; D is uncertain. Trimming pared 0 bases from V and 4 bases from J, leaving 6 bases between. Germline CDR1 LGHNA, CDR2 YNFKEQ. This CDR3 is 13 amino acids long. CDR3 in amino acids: CASSQEGGTEAFF. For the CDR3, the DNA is TGTGCCAGCAGCCAAGAAGGAGGCACTGAAGCTTTCTTT.

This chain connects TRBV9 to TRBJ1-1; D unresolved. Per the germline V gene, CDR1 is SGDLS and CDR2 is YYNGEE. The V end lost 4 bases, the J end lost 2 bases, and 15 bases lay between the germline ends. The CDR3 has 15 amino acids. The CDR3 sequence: CASSPVGSRNTEAFF. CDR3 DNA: TGTGCCAGCAGCCCTGTCGGGAGCAGAAACACTGAAGCTTTCTTT. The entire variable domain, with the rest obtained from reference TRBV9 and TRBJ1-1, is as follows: DSGVTQTPKHLITATGQRVTLRCSPRSGDLSVYWYQQSLDQGLQFLIQYYNGEERAKGNILERFSAQQFPDLHSELNLSSLELGDSALYFCASSPVGSRNTEAFFGQGTRLTVV.

The CDR3 DNA follows: TGCGCCAGCAGCCAAGTGGACACAGGGGGCCGTGGCTACACCTTC. Its translation is CASSQVDTGGRGYTF. The chain uses TRBV4-1 and TRBJ1-2; 9 bases map to TRBD1. Germline V gene lookup returns CDR1 MGHRA and CDR2 YSYEKL. The V and J ends lost 1 base and 7 bases, in that order; junction bases with no gene match: 7. The CDR3 is 15 residues long.

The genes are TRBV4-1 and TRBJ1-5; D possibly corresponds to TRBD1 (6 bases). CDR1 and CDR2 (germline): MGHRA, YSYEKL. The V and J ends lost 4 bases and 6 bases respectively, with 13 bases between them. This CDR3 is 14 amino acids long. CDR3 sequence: CASSPRGGGQPQHF. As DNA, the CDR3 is TGCGCCAGCAGCCCGAGGGGGGGAGGTCAGCCCCAGCATTTT.

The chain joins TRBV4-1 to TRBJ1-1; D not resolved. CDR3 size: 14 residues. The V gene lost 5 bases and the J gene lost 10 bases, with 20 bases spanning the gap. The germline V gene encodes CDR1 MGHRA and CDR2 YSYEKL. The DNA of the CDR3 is TGCGCCAGCAGCGCCATTATGGAGGCCGCCGGAGCTTTCTTT. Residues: CASSAIMEAAGAFF.

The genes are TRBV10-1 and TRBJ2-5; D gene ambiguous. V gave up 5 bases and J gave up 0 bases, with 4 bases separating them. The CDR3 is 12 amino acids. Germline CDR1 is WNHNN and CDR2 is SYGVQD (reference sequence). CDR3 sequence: CASSRDQETQYF. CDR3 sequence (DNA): TGCGCCAGCAGTCGCGACCAAGAGACCCAGTACTTC.

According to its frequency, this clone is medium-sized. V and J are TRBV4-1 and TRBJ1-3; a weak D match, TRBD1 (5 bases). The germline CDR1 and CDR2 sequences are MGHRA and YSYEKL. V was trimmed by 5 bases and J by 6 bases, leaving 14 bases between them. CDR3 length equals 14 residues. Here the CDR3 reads CASSAPGLENTIYF. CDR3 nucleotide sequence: TGCGCCAGCAGCGCGCCGGGACTCGAAAACACCATATATTTT.

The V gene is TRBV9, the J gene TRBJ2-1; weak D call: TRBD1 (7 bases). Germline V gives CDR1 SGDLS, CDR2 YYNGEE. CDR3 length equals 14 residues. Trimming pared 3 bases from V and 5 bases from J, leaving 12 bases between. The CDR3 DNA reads TGTGCCAGCAGCGAGGGGGCGGGGCACAATGAGCAGTTCTTC. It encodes CASSEGAGHNEQFF.

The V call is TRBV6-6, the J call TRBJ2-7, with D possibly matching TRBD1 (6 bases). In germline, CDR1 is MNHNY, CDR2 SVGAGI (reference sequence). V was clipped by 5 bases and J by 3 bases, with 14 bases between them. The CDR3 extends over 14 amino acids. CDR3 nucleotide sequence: TGTGCCAGCAGTGACAGGACCACAATCTACGAGCAGTACTTC. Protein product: CASSDRTTIYEQYF.

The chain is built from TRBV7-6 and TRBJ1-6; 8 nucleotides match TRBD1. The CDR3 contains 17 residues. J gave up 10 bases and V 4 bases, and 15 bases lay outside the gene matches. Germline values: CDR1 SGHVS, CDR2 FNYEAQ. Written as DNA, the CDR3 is TGTGCCAGCAGCTACCTCAACCACAGGGGGTTTGACTCACCCCTCCACTTT. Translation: CASSYLNHRGFDSPLHF.

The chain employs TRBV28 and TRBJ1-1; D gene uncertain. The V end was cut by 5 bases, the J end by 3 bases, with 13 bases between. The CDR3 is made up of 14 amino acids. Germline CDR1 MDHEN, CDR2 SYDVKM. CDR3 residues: CASSLNTGYTEAFF. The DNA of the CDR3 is TGTGCCAGCAGTCTAAATACGGGTTACACTGAAGCTTTCTTT.

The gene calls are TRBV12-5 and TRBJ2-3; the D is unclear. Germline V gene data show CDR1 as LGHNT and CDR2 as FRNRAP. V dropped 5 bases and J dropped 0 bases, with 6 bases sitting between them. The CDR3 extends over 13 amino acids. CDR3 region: CASGGGSTDTQYF. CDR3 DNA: TGTGCTAGTGGTGGTGGCAGCACAGATACGCAGTATTTT.

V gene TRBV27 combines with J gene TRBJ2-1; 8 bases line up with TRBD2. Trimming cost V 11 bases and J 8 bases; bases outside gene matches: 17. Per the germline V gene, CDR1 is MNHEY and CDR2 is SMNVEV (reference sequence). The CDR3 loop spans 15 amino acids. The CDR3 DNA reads TGTGCCGTTAAATGGGTCGCCGGGAGGGAACATGAGCAGTTCTTC. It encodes CAVKWVAGREHEQFF.

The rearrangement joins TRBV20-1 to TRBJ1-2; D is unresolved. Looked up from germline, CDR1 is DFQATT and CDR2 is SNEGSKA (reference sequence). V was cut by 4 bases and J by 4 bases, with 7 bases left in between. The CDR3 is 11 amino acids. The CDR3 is CSAKDSYGYTF. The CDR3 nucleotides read TGCAGTGCTAAAGATAGCTATGGCTACACCTTC.

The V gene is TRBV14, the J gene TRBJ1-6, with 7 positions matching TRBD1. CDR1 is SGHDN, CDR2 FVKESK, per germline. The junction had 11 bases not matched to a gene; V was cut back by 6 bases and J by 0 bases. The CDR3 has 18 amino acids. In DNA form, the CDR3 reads TGTGCCAGCAGACTCGGGACAGCAGGGGTCTCCTATAATTCACCCCTCCACTTT. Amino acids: CASRLGTAGVSYNSPLHF.

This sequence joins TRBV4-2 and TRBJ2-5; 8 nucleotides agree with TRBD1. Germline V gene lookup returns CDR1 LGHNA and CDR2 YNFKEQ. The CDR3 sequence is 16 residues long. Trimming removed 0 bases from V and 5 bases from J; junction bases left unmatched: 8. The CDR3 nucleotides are TGTGCCAGCAGCCAAGATAAGGACAGGGTGCGGGAGACCCAGTACTTC. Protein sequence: CASSQDKDRVRETQYF.